This entry concerns a single T cell receptor (beta chain). The antigen is undetermined. These data are taken from a study of T cell responses to AZD1222 COVID-19 vaccine. The overall study: Pooling covered second doses at about 4 or about 12 weeks. Overall study results and limits: The sample set comprised mostly white British donors with more females, and clonal diversity was possibly underestimated.

Sequencing used immunoSEQ multiplex PCR; TCRdb keeps in-frame clones, though not all of them. The data contain 170,000 or so clones, roughly 87% of them singletons. The sequence was obtained from an adult in good health. Sequenced here: peripheral blood, sampled on day 0 of AZD1222 vaccination.

The CDR3 DNA is TGTGCCAGCAGCCGACGTCTGCCGTACGAGCAGTACTTC. Its protein product is CASSRRLPYEQYF. This rearrangement joins TRBV7-2 to TRBJ2-7; D not resolved. The germline V gene encodes CDR1 SGHTA and CDR2 FQGNSA. V gave up 5 bases and J gave up 4 bases, with 12 bases separating them. This CDR3 has 13 residues.